This TCR beta chain emerged from a study of T cell responses to AZD1222 COVID-19 vaccine. The V gene's germline CDR1 is MNHNS and CDR2 SASEGT. With 2 bases removed from V and 9 bases from J, the gap between germline ends came to 26 bases. CDR3 length: 18 residues. TCRdb's table, derived via immunoSEQ multiplex PCR, lists solely in-frame clones and lacks some. Among roughly 100,000 clones listed, approximately 86% were seen once. Sequencing was performed on peripheral blood, taken 28 days after the second dose of the MenACWY control vaccine. V and J are TRBV6-1 and TRBJ1-5; no clear D gene. This receptor was taken from an adult who received the MenACWY meningococcal vaccine as a control. CDR3 sequence: CASSELGGGRVGMWPQHF. The CDR3 DNA reads TGTGCCAGCAGTGAACTGGGTGGCGGCCGAGTAGGGATGTGGCCCCAGCATTTT.